This T cell receptor beta chain was recorded in a study of blood T cell repertoires in COVID-19. Study as a whole: Donors in the United States, Italy and Spain gave samples during acute or convalescent COVID-19. PBMCs, B-cell-depleted T cells, or T cells provided the cDNA or gDNA that made up the material.

Trimming stripped 6 bases from V and 3 bases from J, with 9 bases between. Germline V gene sequence: CDR1 MDHEN, CDR2 SYDVKM. This CDR3 region has 14 residues. In the source study's methods: Counts of nucleated cells, estimated from reference gene primer amplification, were obtained. The repertoire was sequenced with immunoSEQ multiplex PCR; TCRdb's copy has only in-frame clones and lacks some. The V and J calls and clone size are taken from that table; D and trimming were inferred from the DNA. The data show around 210,000 clones, 85% seen once. This clone was observed a single time. The TCR comes from a man aged 60 to 75 with COVID-19, enrolled during active disease. The sequenced sample was peripheral blood. V gene TRBV28 combines with J gene TRBJ1-6; D gene ambiguous. CDR3 bases: TGTGCCAGCAGGAGGGAAAACTATAATTCACCCCTCCACTTT. This translates into CASRRENYNSPLHF.